This TCR beta chain was captured by sequencing in a study of cytomegalovirus exposure and HLA in healthy donors. Sequencing used immunoSEQ multiplex PCR; TCRdb keeps in-frame clones, though not all of them. The sample has tens of thousands of clones, about 97% seen once. Study-level results: Reportedly, cytomegalovirus status was diagnosed with high sensitivity and specificity. It was 160 or so TCR beta chains that were listed as cytomegalovirus-associated.

About this clone itself: What it binds is unknown.

Germline V gene lookup returns CDR1 PRHDT and CDR2 FYEKMQ (reference sequence). The CDR3 totals 15 residues. V lost 5 bases to trimming and J lost 0 bases; unmatched junction nucleotides: 4. The source is a woman under 30 in good health and CMV-seropositive. The sequenced material came from PBMCs. The V and J genes are TRBV13 and TRBJ2-7; 10 nucleotides align to TRBD2. CDR3 sequence reads: CASSPRTSGSYEQYF. The CDR3 region has the DNA TGTGCCAGCAGCCCTAGGACTAGCGGCTCCTACGAGCAGTACTTC.